Included here is one T cell receptor beta chain sequence, with context. With 6 bases clipped from V and 3 bases from J, the junction kept 5 bases outside the gene matches. The germline gives CDR1 MDHEN, CDR2 SYDVKM. CDR3 length: 16 residues. The data originate from a study of blood T cell repertoires in COVID-19. Study processing details: Nucleated cell counts were estimated from reference gene primer amplification. This table comes from immunoSEQ multiplex PCR, and its TCRdb copy is limited to in-frame clones, with some not included. Clone size and V and J calls were adopted from that table, with D and trimming inferred from the DNA. The table shows 87,000 or so clones, with less than 95% occurring only once. The Seattle patients, enrolled during active infection, were followed longitudinally.

The TCR sequence derives from a man aged 18 to 29 with COVID-19, enrolled during active disease. The V call is TRBV28, the J call TRBJ2-7; TRBD2 matches 16 bases. Sequenced input: peripheral blood. Written as DNA, the CDR3 is TGTGCCAGCAGGAAGGGACTAGCGGGAGGGGGCTACGAGCAGTACTTC. Translating it yields CASRKGLAGGGYEQYF.